This T cell receptor (beta chain) is from a study of shared clonotypes between healthy human individuals. Germline V gene sequence: CDR1 SNHLY, CDR2 FYNNEI. V was cut by 7 bases and J by 5 bases, with 16 bases left in between. This CDR3 spans 14 amino acids. Regarding this clone: What it recognizes is unknown.

Findings of the study overall: Sharing across a handful of donors was seen in approximately 5.2% of naive CD4 clonotypes. Generally, naive subsets (rather than memory subsets) showed larger estimated richness. At large depth, rarefaction still showed sorted-subset sequencing to be incomplete.

The naive CD8 subset, CD45RO-negative cells positively selected for CCR7, excluded terminally differentiated effector memory CD45RA+ cells. Every donor was a Caucasian adult from Nashville, Tennessee. Only in-frame clones appear in the TCRdb table, and some are missing; sequencing was by immunoSEQ multiplex PCR. The top ten clones hold more than 0.9% of a sample with about 1,800,000 clones, about 95% of them seen once. The rearrangement uses TRBV2 and TRBJ2-3; D remains ambiguous. The sequence was obtained from a man aged 18 to 29 in good health. The sequenced material came from naive CD8+ T cells sorted from blood. The CDR3 nucleotides are TGTGCCAGCACCCCTTTTGATTGGAGAGATACGCAGTATTTT. This translates into CASTPFDWRDTQYF.